One sample yielded the 31 T cell receptor beta chains listed below, sequenced in a study of CD8+CD57+ T cells in acquired aplastic anemia. Genomic DNA constituted the template upon which TCR beta VDJ and CDR3 profiling was performed. TCRdb independently ran MiXCR on the reads; one entry per CDR3 protein. The sample holds about 420,000 distinct CDR3 sequences, 65% to 80% seen once. The specimen was sorted CD4+, CD8+, or CD8+CD57+ T cells (not recorded which) from PBMCs. The receptors derive from a human donor in good health, serving as a control.

This clonotype was found many times. The chain recombines TRBV20-1 with TRBJ2-7; 10 bases line up with TRBD2. Germline V gene lookup returns CDR1 DFQATT and CDR2 SNEGSKA (reference sequence). Germline trimming cut 7 bases from V and 3 bases from J; bases unmatched to any gene: 9. The CDR3 is 14 residues long. CDR3 DNA: TGCAGTGGAGAGCGGGGGGGAGATTTCTACGAGCAGTACTTC. Translated: CSGERGGDFYEQYF.

This clonotype was recorded once. The chain carries TRBV7-2 and TRBJ2-7; 11 nucleotides align to TRBD1. Germline V gene sequence: CDR1 SGHTA, CDR2 FQGNSA. With V trimmed by 8 bases and J by 9 bases, 15 bases remained unmatched. This CDR3 is 15 amino acids long. CDR3 loop: CASGLGGQGGEGQYF. Here the CDR3 DNA reads TGTGCCAGCGGTCTTGGGGGACAGGGGGGGGAGGGGCAGTACTTC. The whole variable domain, filled in from reference TRBV7-2 and TRBJ2-7, reads GAGVSQSPSNKVTEKGKDVELRCDPISGHTALYWYRQSLGQGLEFLIYFQGNSAPDKSGLPSDRFSAERTGGSVSTLTIQRTQQEDSAVYLCASGLGGQGGEGQYFGPGTRLTVT.

Details on this clonotype: This CDR3 is missing its conserved last phenylalanine or tryptophan, likely due to a read error. It is unclear where the CDR3 begins or ends on the DNA, so no DNA is shown, and the CDR3 is as TCRdb lists it. The chain has TRBV9 and TRBJ1-1. Germline V gene lookup returns CDR1 SGDLS and CDR2 YYNGEE. The CDR3 has 13 residues if both end residues are counted. CDR3 protein: CASSKGTSGGASV.

The V and J genes are TRBV15 and TRBJ2-2; D possibly matches TRBD1 or TRBD2 (6 bases each). CDR1 and CDR2 from the germline V gene are LNHNV and YYDKDF (reference sequence). V lost 3 bases and J 4 bases, leaving 12 bases between the germline ends. This CDR3 spans 15 amino acids. CDR3 loop: CATSRLEGVTGELFF. CDR3 nucleotide sequence: TGTGCCACCAGCAGGCTGGAGGGGGTCACCGGGGAGCTGTTTTTT.

In this sample, this clonotype turned up once. Given a much more abundant clone one base away, this may be a read error. The gene calls are TRBV27 and TRBJ2-7, with 12 bases identical to TRBD2. V was clipped by 5 bases and J by 7 bases; unmatched bases: 9. This CDR3 is built from 15 residues. CDR1 and CDR2 (germline): MNHEY, SMNVEV (reference sequence). CDR3 sequence (DNA): TGTGCCAGCAGTCCGCTAGCGGGGGGGTCGCTAGAGCAGTACTTC. Protein: CASSPLAGGSLEQYF.

A word on this clonotype: Given a much more abundant clone one base away, this may be a read error. This chain joins TRBV2 and TRBJ2-5, with D perhaps matching TRBD1 (5 bases). V was pared by 5 bases and J by 1 base, with 20 bases between. Germline values: CDR1 SNHLY, CDR2 FYNNEI. The CDR3 is made up of 17 amino acids. The CDR3 is CASSLTALGALQETQYF. Here the CDR3 DNA reads TGTGCCAGCAGTTTGACTGCCCTAGGGGCCCTCCAAGAGACCCAGTACTTC.

This clonotype showed up just once. A junction end diverges from the germline sequence, so it may reflect a read error. The J gene is TRBJ2-7, the V gene TRBV7-2; perhaps TRBD2 as D (5 bases). CDR3 size: 13 residues. CDR1 and CDR2 from the germline V gene are SGHTA and FQGNSA. In DNA, the CDR3 is TGTGCCAGCAGCTTAGGGCAGTCCGGCGGGCAGAACTTC. Residues: CASSLGQSGGQNF. The full variable domain, its missing parts supplied by reference TRBV7-2 and TRBJ2-7, is GAGVSQSPSNKVTEKGKDVELRCDPISGHTALYWYRQSLGQGLEFLIYFQGNSAPDKSGLPSDRFSAERTGGSVSTLTIQRTQQEDSAVYLCASSLGQSGGQNFGPGTRLTVT.

This clonotype was found a few times. V usage is TRBV20-1 and J usage is TRBJ2-7; possibly TRBD2 for D (6 bases). Germline assignment: CDR1 DFQATT and CDR2 SNEGSKA (reference sequence). The V and J ends lost 6 bases and 1 base respectively, with 16 bases between them. The CDR3 runs 14 residues. The CDR3, as DNA: TGCAGTGCGCCGGCGGTAGCGGCTTCCTACGAGCAGTACTTC. Its translation is CSAPAVAASYEQYF.

Remarks on this clonotype: Without the conserved terminal phenylalanine or tryptophan, this CDR3 likely stems from a read error. The limits of the CDR3 on the DNA are not certain, so only TCRdb's listed CDR3 is given. The chain combines TRBV29-1 with TRBJ2-6. Ends included, the CDR3 has 15 residues. Germline CDR1 is SQVTM and CDR2 is ANQGSEA. The CDR3 protein is CSVDGSFLGATVLPA.

This clonotype was recorded at least ten times. CDR3 sequence (DNA): TGTGCCAGTAGTGGGGGACAGGGTAGAGGCTACACCTTC. Translation: CASSGGQGRGYTF. The V call is TRBV19, the J call TRBJ1-2, with 9 bases aligning to TRBD1. V gave up 5 bases and J gave up 8 bases; unmatched junction bases: 6. This CDR3 contains 13 residues. Per germline, CDR1 LNHDA and CDR2 SQIVND (reference sequence).

This clonotype was observed a handful of times. The chain couples TRBV10-2 to TRBJ1-2; no firm D call. The CDR3 has 15 residues. Germline-derived CDR1 and CDR2 are WSHSY and SAAADI. Trimming took off 0 bases at V and 0 bases at J, with 8 bases between the two ends. The CDR3 DNA is TGCGCCAGCAGTGAGTCGAGGGCACCTAACTATGGCTACACCTTC. Its protein product is CASSESRAPNYGYTF.

In this sample, this clonotype turned up once. The chain couples TRBV7-2 to TRBJ1-5; D remains ambiguous. The germline V gene has CDR1 SGHTA and CDR2 FQGNSA. The V end was cut by 8 bases, the J end by 10 bases, with 21 bases between. The CDR3 sequence is 14 residues long. The CDR3 protein is CASGPGKGHYPQHF. In DNA, the CDR3 is TGTGCCAGCGGGCCTGGGAAAGGGCATTACCCCCAGCATTTT. The full variable domain, rest sourced from reference TRBV7-2 and TRBJ1-5, is GAGVSQSPSNKVTEKGKDVELRCDPISGHTALYWYRQSLGQGLEFLIYFQGNSAPDKSGLPSDRFSAERTGGSVSTLTIQRTQQEDSAVYLCASGPGKGHYPQHFGDGTRLSIL.

About this clonotype: Just one base apart from a much larger clone, this may be a read error. The chain combines TRBV2 with TRBJ2-1; D gene uncertain. CDR3 length: 14 residues. Germline loops: CDR1 SNHLY, CDR2 FYNNEI. Between the trimmed V and J ends, which lost 5 bases and 5 bases, there was a span of 13 bases. The CDR3 nucleotides are TGTGCCAGCAGTACAGCGAACTATAACAATGAGCAGTTCTTC. This codes for CASSTANYNNEQFF. The complete variable domain, with remaining parts taken from reference TRBV2 and TRBJ2-1, reads EPEVTQTPSHQVTQMGQEVILRCVPISNHLYFYWYRQILGQKVEFLVSFYNNEISEKSEIFDDQFSVERPDGSNFTLKIRSTKLEDSAMYFCASSTANYNNEQFFGPGTRLTVL.

The chain carries TRBV20-1 and TRBJ2-3; TRBD2 is a possible D gene (6 bases). CDR3 length: 15 residues. CDR1 is DFQATT and CDR2 is SNEGSKA in the germline V gene (reference sequence). Trimming removed 0 bases from V and 4 bases from J, with 14 bases in between. The CDR3 spells CSAREGGRAADTQYF. DNA for the CDR3: TGCAGTGCTAGAGAGGGAGGTAGGGCGGCAGATACGCAGTATTTT.

As concerns this clonotype: As the CDR3 is not closed by the conserved phenylalanine or tryptophan, this likely results from a read error. Because the CDR3's place on the DNA is in doubt, the DNA is left out and the CDR3 is given as listed by TCRdb. The V and J genes are TRBV7-9 and TRBJ1-2. The CDR3 is 13 residues long, ends included. The germline gives CDR1 SEHNR, CDR2 FQNEAQ (reference sequence). CDR3 loop: CASSLSTGGQETQ.

This clonotype was counted a few times. One base away lies a much larger clone, so this may be a sequencing read error. The chain couples TRBV19 to TRBJ1-2; possibly TRBD1 for D (5 bases). V lost 6 bases and J lost 4, with 18 bases in between. Germline lookup yields CDR1 LNHDA and CDR2 SQIVND (reference sequence). The CDR3 extends over 15 amino acids. CDR3 coding DNA: TGTGCCAGTAGAAGAGAGGGTAGGGGAAGCTATGGCTACACCTTC. Amino acids: CASRREGRGSYGYTF.

This clonotype appeared many times. The V gene is TRBV20-1, the J gene TRBJ2-3, with 13 bases matching TRBD2. In germline, CDR1 is DFQATT, CDR2 SNEGSKA (reference sequence). The CDR3 has 14 residues. V shed 5 bases, J shed 8 bases, and the junction held 7 bases outside the gene matches. The CDR3 coding sequence is TGCAGTGCTGGTCTAGGACTAGCGGGGGCTACGCAGTATTTT. Its protein product is CSAGLGLAGATQYF.

The CDR3 loop reads CASSPLAGARYEQYF. CDR3 sequence (DNA): TGTGCCAGCAGCCCCCTAGCGGGAGCTAGGTACGAGCAGTACTTC. V and J are TRBV6-2 or TRBV6-3 and TRBJ2-7; 10 bases map to TRBD2. CDR1 is MNHEY and CDR2 is SVGEGT in the germline V gene. Germline trimming cut 6 bases from V and 4 bases from J; bases unmatched to any gene: 9. The CDR3 runs 15 residues.

V usage is TRBV2 and J usage is TRBJ1-1, with a possible D match to TRBD1 (6 bases). The CDR3 has 13 residues. Deletions cut 8 bases from V and 14 bases from J, with 24 bases between. Germline V gene sequence: CDR1 SNHLY, CDR2 FYNNEI. CDR3 DNA: TGTGCCAGCGGGGGGGGCGGGAACACTCAGGCCTTCTTT. Translated, it gives CASGGGGNTQAFF.

The J gene is TRBJ2-7, the V gene TRBV12-3 or TRBV12-4; TRBD1 or TRBD2 may be the D gene (6 bases each). V shed 7 bases and J shed 3 bases, with 13 bases lying between them. The CDR3 has 13 amino acids. CDR3: CASTQGTDYEQYF. The DNA for the CDR3 is TGTGCCAGCACCCAGGGGACTGACTACGAGCAGTACTTC.

The chain uses TRBV7-2 and TRBJ2-3; 9 bases align to TRBD2. J lost 5 bases, V lost 1 base, and 7 bases had no gene match. This CDR3 spans 16 amino acids. Germline assignment: CDR1 SGHTA and CDR2 FQGNSA. The chain's CDR3 is CASSLVRGGAGDTQYF. DNA for the CDR3: TGTGCCAGCAGCTTAGTCCGCGGGGGGGCGGGAGATACGCAGTATTTT.

This clonotype has only a few counts. The V gene is TRBV6-5, the J gene TRBJ1-2, with 9 positions matching TRBD1. CDR3 length: 16 residues. Germline V CDR1 and CDR2: MNHEY, SVGAGI. Trimming removed 5 bases from V and 3 bases from J; junction bases left unmatched: 10. CDR3 sequence (DNA): TGTGCCAGCAGTGAAATACAGGGGGCACAGGACTATGGCTACACCTTC. Amino acid sequence: CASSEIQGAQDYGYTF.

The table lists this clonotype with a few counts. CDR3 sequence reads: CASSRTQYF. The DNA of the CDR3 is TGTGCCAGCAGCAGGACGCAGTACTTC. The chain uses TRBV7-2 and TRBJ2-7; D gene unclear. The germline gives CDR1 SGHTA, CDR2 FQGNSA. There are 9 residues in the CDR3. V lost 5 bases and J lost 9, with 5 bases in between.

This rearrangement joins TRBV6-2 or TRBV6-3 to TRBJ2-5; no reliable D call. CDR3 length: 12 amino acids. Looked up from germline, CDR1 is MNHEY and CDR2 is SVGEGT. V was cut by 6 bases and J by 5 bases, with 10 bases left in between. CDR3 nucleotides: TGTGCCAGCAGGACCAGCTACGAGACCCAGTACTTC. Encoded protein: CASRTSYETQYF.

The J gene is TRBJ1-2, the V gene TRBV12-3 or TRBV12-4; TRBD1 is a possible D gene (6 bases). The CDR3 length is 19 residues. V lost 7 bases, J lost 7 bases, and 34 bases lay in between. The CDR3 DNA reads TGTGCCAGCATGCAAGCCTCTGCAACCAGGGGAGTTGGTGTTGGTGGCTACACCTTC. Protein product: CASMQASATRGVGVGGYTF.

This clonotype was seen a single time. V is TRBV29-1 and J is TRBJ2-7; D gene uncertain. The germline V gene has CDR1 SQVTM and CDR2 ANQGSEA. With 4 bases removed from V and 3 bases from J, the gap between germline ends came to 7 bases. This CDR3 is built from 11 residues. CDR3 sequence reads: CSVGQNYEQYF. CDR3 coding DNA: TGCAGCGTTGGGCAGAACTACGAGCAGTACTTC.

The genes are TRBV20-1 and TRBJ2-3, with 7 bases that match TRBD1. In germline, CDR1 is DFQATT, CDR2 SNEGSKA (reference sequence). The CDR3 loop spans 15 amino acids. V was pared by 4 bases and J by 2 bases, with 9 bases of the junction left unmatched. The CDR3 is CSATTGFAPTDTQYF. In DNA form, the CDR3 reads TGCAGTGCTACGACAGGGTTTGCCCCCACAGATACGCAGTATTTT.

As regards this clonotype: One end of the junction fails to match germline, which may point to a read error. V and J are TRBV7-2 and TRBJ1-6, with 7 bases matching TRBD1. The V gene's germline CDR1 is SGHTA and CDR2 FQGNSA. The CDR3 loop spans 16 amino acids. The CDR3 sequence is CASSGRTGPGKSPLHF. CDR3 nucleotide sequence: TGCGCCAGCAGTGGCCGGACAGGCCCGGGGAAGTCACCCCTCCACTTT.

The chain couples TRBV5-1 to TRBJ1-1; D possibly corresponds to TRBD1 (6 bases). Germline CDR1 is SGHRS and CDR2 is YFSETQ. Trimming left V 2 bases short and J 1 base short, with 15 bases between. The CDR3 has 16 residues. In nucleotides, the CDR3 is TGCGCCAGCAGCTTTCAGGGGCAGGGCAGGAACACTGAAGCTTTCTTT. The encoded protein is CASSFQGQGRNTEAFF. The whole variable domain, remainder taken from reference TRBV5-1 and TRBJ1-1, is KAGVTQTPRYLIKTRGQQVTLSCSPISGHRSVSWYQQTPGQGLQFLFEYFSETQRNKGNFPGRFSGRQFSNSRSEMNVSTLELGDSALYLCASSFQGQGRNTEAFFGQGTRLTVV.

Concerning this clonotype itself: At one of its ends the junction is not consistent with the germline gene, which may arise from a read error. This chain connects TRBV3-1 to TRBJ2-7; the D is unclear. The CDR3 totals 14 residues. Germline V lookup: CDR1 LGHDT, CDR2 YNNKEL (reference sequence). CDR3 loop: CAISQPTGRDEQYF. Written as DNA, the CDR3 is TGTGCCATCAGCCAACCCACCGGACGCGACGAGCAGTACTTC.

This chain links TRBV2 with TRBJ2-3; TRBD2 agrees at 11 bases. Per the germline V gene, CDR1 is SNHLY and CDR2 is FYNNEI. The CDR3 length is 15 residues. Trimming removed 6 bases from V and 7 bases from J; junction bases left unmatched: 9. The CDR3 loop reads CASRLLAGAGHTQYF. CDR3 bases: TGTGCCAGCAGGTTACTAGCGGGGGCTGGGCATACGCAGTATTTT.